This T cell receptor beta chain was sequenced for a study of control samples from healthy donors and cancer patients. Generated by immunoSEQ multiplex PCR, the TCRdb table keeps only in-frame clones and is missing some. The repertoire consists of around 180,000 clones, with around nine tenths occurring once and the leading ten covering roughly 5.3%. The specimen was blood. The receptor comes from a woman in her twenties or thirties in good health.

The CDR3 here is CSAGNGYTF. The CDR3, as DNA: TGCAGTGCGGGCAATGGCTACACCTTC. J is TRBJ1-2 and V is TRBV20-1; no firm D call. V lost 6 bases and J lost 6, with 5 bases in between. The germline V gene has CDR1 DFQATT and CDR2 SNEGSKA (reference sequence). The CDR3 has 9 residues.